Here is one TCR beta chain with its context. V was pared by 0 bases and J by 1 base, with 3 bases between. Germline V lookup: CDR1 SGHAT, CDR2 FQNNGV. This CDR3 spans 14 amino acids. The data are from a study of T cells after somatic rescue of genetic block. The repertoire was sequenced with immunoSEQ multiplex PCR; TCRdb's copy has only in-frame clones and lacks some. The table lists about 67,000 clones, approximately 90% of them singletons. The gene calls are TRBV11-2 and TRBJ2-2; no firm D call. Sequenced input: peripheral blood mononuclear cells (PBMCs). The receptor's source is a man between 40 and 49 years old. For the CDR3, the DNA is TGTGCCAGCAGCTTAGAGAGGAACACCGGGGAGCTGTTTTTT. Translation: CASSLERNTGELFF.